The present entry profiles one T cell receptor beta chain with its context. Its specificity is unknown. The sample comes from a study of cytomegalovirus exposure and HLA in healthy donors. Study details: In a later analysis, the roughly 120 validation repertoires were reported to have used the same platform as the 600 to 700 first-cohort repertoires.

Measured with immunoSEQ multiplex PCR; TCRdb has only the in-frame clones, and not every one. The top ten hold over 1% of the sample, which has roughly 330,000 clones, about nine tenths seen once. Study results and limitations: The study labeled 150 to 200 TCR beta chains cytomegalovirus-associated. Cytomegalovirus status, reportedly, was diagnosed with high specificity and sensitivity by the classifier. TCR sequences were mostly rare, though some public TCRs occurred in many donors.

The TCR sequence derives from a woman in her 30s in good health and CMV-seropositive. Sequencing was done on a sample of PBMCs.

The CDR3 nucleotides are TGCGCCAGCAGCCAAGGACTAGCGGATTACAATGAGCAGTTCTTC. This translates into CASSQGLADYNEQFF. The V call is TRBV4-3, the J call TRBJ2-1; 9 bases match TRBD2. This CDR3 comprises 15 residues. CDR1 LGHNA and CDR2 YSLEER come from the germline V gene. Trimming removed 1 base from V and 4 bases from J; junction bases left unmatched: 2.